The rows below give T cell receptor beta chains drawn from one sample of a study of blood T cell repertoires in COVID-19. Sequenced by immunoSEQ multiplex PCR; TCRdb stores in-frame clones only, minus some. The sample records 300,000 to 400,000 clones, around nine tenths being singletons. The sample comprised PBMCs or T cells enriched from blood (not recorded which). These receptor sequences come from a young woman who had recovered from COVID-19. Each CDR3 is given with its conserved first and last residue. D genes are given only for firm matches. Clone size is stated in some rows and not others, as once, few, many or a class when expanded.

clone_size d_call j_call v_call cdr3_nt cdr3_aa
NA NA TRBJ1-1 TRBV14 TGTGCCAGCAGCCAACAGGGAAACACTGAAGCTTTCTTT CASSQQGNTEAFF
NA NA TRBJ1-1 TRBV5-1 TGCGCCAGCAGCGGGGGGGCCCTAACAGGCACTGAAGCTTTCTTT CASSGGALTGTEAFF
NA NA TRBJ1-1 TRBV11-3 TGTGCCAGCAGCTTAGGGGAGACTGAAGCTTTCTTT CASSLGETEAFF
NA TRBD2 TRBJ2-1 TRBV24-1 TGTGCCACCAGTGATCAGACTAGCGGGGTTTACAATGAGCAGTTCTTC CATSDQTSGVYNEQFF
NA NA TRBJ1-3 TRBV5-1 TGCGCCAGCAGCTTGGATTGGACACCAGGAAACACCATATATTTT CASSLDWTPGNTIYF
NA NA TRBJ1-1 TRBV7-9 TGTGCCAGCAGCTTAGTAAGCAGAGGGCCTGAAGCTTTCTTT CASSLVSRGPEAFF
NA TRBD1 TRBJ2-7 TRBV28 TGTGCCAGCAGTTTGGACAGGGGGTTCGCCTACGAGCAGTACTTC CASSLDRGFAYEQYF
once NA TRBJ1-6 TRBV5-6 TGTGCCAGCAGCTTGGACCAGGCAGGGCCCAATTCACCCCTCCACTTT CASSLDQAGPNSPLHF
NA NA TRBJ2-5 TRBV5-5 TGTGCCAGCAGCTTGTTTCCTAGAACGCAGGAGACCCAGTACTTC CASSLFPRTQETQYF
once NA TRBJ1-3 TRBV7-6 TGTGCCAGCAGCCCTCAAGTACAGTATGGCGGAAACACCATATATTTT CASSPQVQYGGNTIYF
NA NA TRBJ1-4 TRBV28 TGTGCCAGCAGTTTCACGGCAGGGGTGCGGGAAAAACTGTTTTTT CASSFTAGVREKLFF
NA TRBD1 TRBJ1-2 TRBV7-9 TGTGCCAGCAGCTTAGAGGGACAGTTCTATGGCTACACCTTC CASSLEGQFYGYTF
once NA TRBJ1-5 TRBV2 TGTGCCAGCAGACGGACAGATCAGCCCCAGCATTTT CASRRTDQPQHF
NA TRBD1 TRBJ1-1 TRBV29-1 TGCAGCGTTGGGATGGCGGGACAGGGGGTATGGGGGGTGAACACTGAAGCTTTCTTT CSVGMAGQGVWGVNTEAFF
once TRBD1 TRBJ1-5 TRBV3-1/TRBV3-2 TGTGCCAGCAGCCGGACAGGGGATCAGCCCCAGCATTTT CASSRTGDQPQHF
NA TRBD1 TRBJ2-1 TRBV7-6 TGTGCCAGCAGCCGGCCCTCAGGGACAGGTAGCATCAATGAGCAGTTCTTC CASSRPSGTGSINEQFF
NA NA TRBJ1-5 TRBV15 TGTGCCACCAGCAGAGACGGGGATAGCCAGCCCCAGCATTTT CATSRDGDSQPQHF
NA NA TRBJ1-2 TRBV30 TGTGCCTGGAGTGTAGGCAGGGTGAACTATGGCTACACCTTC CAWSVGRVNYGYTF
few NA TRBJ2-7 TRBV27 TGTGCCAGCAGTTTAGGTCAGACCTACGAGCAGTACTTC CASSLGQTYEQYF
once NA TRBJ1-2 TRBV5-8 TGTGCCAGCAGCTTGGACAACCTCTATGGCTACACCTTC CASSLDNLYGYTF
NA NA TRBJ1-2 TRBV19 TGTGCCAGTAGTGGACCTGGGACTAAGGAAGGGTATGGCTACACCTTC CASSGPGTKEGYGYTF
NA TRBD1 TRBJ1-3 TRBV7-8 TGTGCCAGCAGCTTAGCGTCCTGGACAGGGGTTCGAAACACCATATATTTT CASSLASWTGVRNTIYF
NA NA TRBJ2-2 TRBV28 TGTGCCAGCAGTTTGAAGCGCACCGGGGAGCTGTTTTTT CASSLKRTGELFF
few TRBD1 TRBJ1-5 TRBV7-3 TGTGCCAGCAGCTTAAGGTATTGGACAGGGGGCTTTCAGCCCCAGCATTTT CASSLRYWTGGFQPQHF
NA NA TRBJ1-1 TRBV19 TGTGCCAGTAGTATAGCGGCAACAACAGGTACTGAAGCTTTCTTT CASSIAATTGTEAFF
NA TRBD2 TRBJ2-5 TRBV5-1 TGCGCCAGCAGCCAAGTCTTCGCGGGGGGCGACCGGAGGACCCAGTACTTC CASSQVFAGGDRRTQYF
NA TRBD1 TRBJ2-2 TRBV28 TGTGCCATCGGGACAGAGAACACCGGGGAGCTGTTTTTT CAIGTENTGELFF
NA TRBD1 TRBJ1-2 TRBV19 TGTGCCAGTAACGTCAGCCCGGGACAGGGGGCTAATGGCTACACCTTC CASNVSPGQGANGYTF
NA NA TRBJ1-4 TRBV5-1 TGCGCCAGCAGCTCGGACAGTTCGGATGAAAAACTGTTTTTT CASSSDSSDEKLFF
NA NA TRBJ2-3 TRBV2 TGTGCCAGCACCCGGCCTGTGGGGGCTTTCACAGATACGCAGTATTTT CASTRPVGAFTDTQYF
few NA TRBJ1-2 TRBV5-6 TGTGCCAGCAGCTTGGGGGGCCGGTCCAATGGCTACACCTTC CASSLGGRSNGYTF
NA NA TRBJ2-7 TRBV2 TGTGCCAGCAGTGAGGTGCGGCAGGGGCGGCACGAGCAGTACTTC CASSEVRQGRHEQYF
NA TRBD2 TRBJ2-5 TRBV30 TGTGCCTGGAGTCGGGGACTAGGCCCCCAAGAGACCCAGTACTTC CAWSRGLGPQETQYF
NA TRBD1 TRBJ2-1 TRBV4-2 TGTGCCAGCAGCCAAGAACACAGGGGAAATGAGCAGTTCTTC CASSQEHRGNEQFF
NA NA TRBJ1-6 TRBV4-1 TGCGCCAGCAGCCAGGGGTATAGGAGGCAGGGACTTTATAATTCACCCCTCCACTTT CASSQGYRRQGLYNSPLHF
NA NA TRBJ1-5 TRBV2 TGTGCCAGCAGGTTCCGGGGGGGCGGACAGCCCCAGCATTTT CASRFRGGGQPQHF
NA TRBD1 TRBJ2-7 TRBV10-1 TGCGCCAGCAGTGAGTCGTATAGACAGGGGGTGCTCTACGAGCAGTACTTC CASSESYRQGVLYEQYF
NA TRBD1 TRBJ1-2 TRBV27 TGTGCCAGCAGTCCGGACAGGGGGGTTGGTGGCTACACCTTC CASSPDRGVGGYTF
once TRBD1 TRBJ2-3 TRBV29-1 TGCAGCGCCTCAGGGGGACCAGATACGCAGTATTTT CSASGGPDTQYF
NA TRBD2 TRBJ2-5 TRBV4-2 TGTGCCAGCAGCCCTATTAGCGGGGGGTACCAAGAGACCCAGTACTTC CASSPISGGYQETQYF
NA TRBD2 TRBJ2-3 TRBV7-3 TGTGCCAGCAGCTTCGGCTGGGGCGGGGGGCCTACAGATACGCAGTATTTT CASSFGWGGGPTDTQYF
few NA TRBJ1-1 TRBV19 TGTGCCAGTAGTTTAGGCAGGGAGGCGACTGAAGCTTTCTTT CASSLGREATEAFF
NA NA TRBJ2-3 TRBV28 TGTGCCAGCACCCGCGGGGGCCCAACAGATACGCAGTATTTT CASTRGGPTDTQYF
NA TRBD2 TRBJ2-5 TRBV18 TGTGCCAGCTCATTCACTAGCGGGGGAGAGACCCAGTACTTC CASSFTSGGETQYF
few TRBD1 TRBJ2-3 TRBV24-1 TGTGCCACCAGTGTCCCAGGGGGCGCCTTCGCCGATACGCAGTATTTT CATSVPGGAFADTQYF
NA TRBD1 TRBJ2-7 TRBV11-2 TGTGCCAGCAGCTCACGACAGGGGGCTTACTACGAGCAGTACTTC CASSSRQGAYYEQYF
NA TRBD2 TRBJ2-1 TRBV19 TGTGCCAGTAGTATGACTAGCGGGGGCAACAATGAGCAGTTCTTC CASSMTSGGNNEQFF
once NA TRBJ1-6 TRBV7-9 TGTGCCAGCAGCTTAGAACACGGAGATCTGAATTCACCCCTCCACTTT CASSLEHGDLNSPLHF
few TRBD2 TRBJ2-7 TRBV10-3 TGTGCCATCACCGGGACTAGCGGGGGAGAGCAGTACTTC CAITGTSGGEQYF
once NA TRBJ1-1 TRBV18 TGTGCCAGCTCGCAGACACAGGGGAACACTGAAGCTTTCTTT CASSQTQGNTEAFF
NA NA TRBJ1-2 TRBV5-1 TGCGCCAGCAGCTTGGATGTGGAGAGTCCTTTCTATGGCTACACCTTC CASSLDVESPFYGYTF
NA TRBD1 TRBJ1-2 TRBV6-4 TGTGCCAGCAGTTTCCAGACAGGGCCTAACTATGGCTACACCTTC CASSFQTGPNYGYTF
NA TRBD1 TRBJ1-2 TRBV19 TGTGCCAGTAGTAGGGAAGGGGGCGACTATGGCTACACCTTC CASSREGGDYGYTF
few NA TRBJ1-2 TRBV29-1 TGCAGCGTTGAAAATGAAGAACCAGGGGAGGGCGGCTACACCTTC CSVENEEPGEGGYTF
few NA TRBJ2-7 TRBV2 TGTGCCAGCAGCTCTGAGGTGGTGCAGGGATCCGAGCAGTACTTC CASSSEVVQGSEQYF
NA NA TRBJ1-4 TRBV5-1 TGCGCCAGCAGCCGGATCGTCCAGGGGACGGCTAATGAAAAACTGTTTTTT CASSRIVQGTANEKLFF
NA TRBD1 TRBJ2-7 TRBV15 TGTGCCACCAGCAAAGATGACAGGGGCCACGAGCAGTACTTC CATSKDDRGHEQYF